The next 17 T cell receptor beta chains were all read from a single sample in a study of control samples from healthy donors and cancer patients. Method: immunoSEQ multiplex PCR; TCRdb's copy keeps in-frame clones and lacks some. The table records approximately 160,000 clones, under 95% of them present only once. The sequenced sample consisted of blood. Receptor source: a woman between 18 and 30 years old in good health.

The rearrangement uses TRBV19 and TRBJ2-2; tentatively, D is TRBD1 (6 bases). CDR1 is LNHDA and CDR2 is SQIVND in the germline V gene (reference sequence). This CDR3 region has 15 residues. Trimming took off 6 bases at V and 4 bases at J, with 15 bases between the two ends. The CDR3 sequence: CASSVSTGSTGELFF. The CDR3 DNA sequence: TGTGCCAGTAGCGTATCGACAGGTTCCACCGGGGAGCTGTTTTTT.

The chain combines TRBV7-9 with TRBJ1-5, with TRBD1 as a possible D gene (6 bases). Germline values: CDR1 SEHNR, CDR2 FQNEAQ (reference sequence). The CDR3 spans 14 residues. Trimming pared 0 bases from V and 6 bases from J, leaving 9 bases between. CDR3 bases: TGTGCCAGCAGCTTAGCGGGGGGGCCTCAGCCCCAGCATTTT. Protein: CASSLAGGPQPQHF.

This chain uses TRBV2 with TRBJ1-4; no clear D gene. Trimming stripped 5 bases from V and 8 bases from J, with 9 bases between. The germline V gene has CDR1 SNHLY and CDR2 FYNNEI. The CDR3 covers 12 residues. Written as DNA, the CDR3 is TGTGCCAGCAGTTCCCTAGGGGAAAAACTGTTTTTT. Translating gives CASSSLGEKLFF.

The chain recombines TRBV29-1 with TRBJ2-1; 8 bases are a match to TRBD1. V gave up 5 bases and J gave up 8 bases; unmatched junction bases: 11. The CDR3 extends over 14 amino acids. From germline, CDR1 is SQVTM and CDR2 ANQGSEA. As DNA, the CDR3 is TGCAGCGTTACTACAGGGGGTCTCAGCGATGAGCAGTTCTTC. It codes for CSVTTGGLSDEQFF.

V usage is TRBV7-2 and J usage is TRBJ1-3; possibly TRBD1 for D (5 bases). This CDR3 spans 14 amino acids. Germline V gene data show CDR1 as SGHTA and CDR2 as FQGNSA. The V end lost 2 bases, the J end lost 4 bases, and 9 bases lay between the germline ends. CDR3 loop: CASSLRGEGNTIYF. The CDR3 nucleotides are TGTGCCAGCAGCTTACGGGGGGAAGGAAACACCATATATTTT.

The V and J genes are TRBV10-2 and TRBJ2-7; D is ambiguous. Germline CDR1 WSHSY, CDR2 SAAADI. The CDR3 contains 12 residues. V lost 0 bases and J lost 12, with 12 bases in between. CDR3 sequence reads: CASSESSEFRYF. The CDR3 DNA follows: TGCGCCAGCAGTGAGTCGTCAGAGTTCCGGTACTTC.

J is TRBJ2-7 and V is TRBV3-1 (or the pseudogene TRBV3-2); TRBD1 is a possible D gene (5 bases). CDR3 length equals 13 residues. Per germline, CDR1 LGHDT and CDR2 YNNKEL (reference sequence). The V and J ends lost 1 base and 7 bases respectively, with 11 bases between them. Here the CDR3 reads CASSQALRGEQYF. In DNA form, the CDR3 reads TGTGCCAGCAGCCAAGCCCTAAGGGGAGAGCAGTACTTC.

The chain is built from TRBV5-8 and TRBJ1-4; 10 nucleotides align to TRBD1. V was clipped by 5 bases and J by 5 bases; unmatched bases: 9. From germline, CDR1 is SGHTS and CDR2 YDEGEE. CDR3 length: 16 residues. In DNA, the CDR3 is TGTGCCAGCAGTTCTTTTCGACAGGGGGCGAATGAAAAACTGTTTTTT. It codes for CASSSFRQGANEKLFF.

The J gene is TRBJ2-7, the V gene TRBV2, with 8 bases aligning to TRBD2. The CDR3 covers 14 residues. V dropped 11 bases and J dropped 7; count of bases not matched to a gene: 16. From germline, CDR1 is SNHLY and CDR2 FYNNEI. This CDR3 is CAARSEAGVGEQYF. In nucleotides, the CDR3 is TGTGCCGCACGGAGTGAAGCGGGAGTAGGGGAGCAGTACTTC. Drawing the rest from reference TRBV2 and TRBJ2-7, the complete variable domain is EPEVTQTPSHQVTQMGQEVILRCVPISNHLYFYWYRQILGQKVEFLVSFYNNEISEKSEIFDDQFSVERPDGSNFTLKIRSTKLEDSAMYFCAARSEAGVGEQYFGPGTRLTVT.

The CDR3, as DNA: TGTGCCAGCAGTTTGCGGACAGGGGGAAATCAGCCCCAGCATTTT. It is translated as CASSLRTGGNQPQHF. This chain joins TRBV27 and TRBJ1-5; 10 positions match TRBD1. The CDR3 has 15 amino acids. The V and J ends lost 3 bases and 4 bases, in that order; junction bases with no gene match: 3. Germline V gene sequence: CDR1 MNHEY, CDR2 SMNVEV (reference sequence).

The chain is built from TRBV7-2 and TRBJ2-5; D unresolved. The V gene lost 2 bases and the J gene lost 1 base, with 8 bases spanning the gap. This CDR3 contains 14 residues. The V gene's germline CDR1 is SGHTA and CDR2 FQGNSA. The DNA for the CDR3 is TGTGCCAGCAGCTTATGGTCAGCCCAAGAGACCCAGTACTTC. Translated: CASSLWSAQETQYF.

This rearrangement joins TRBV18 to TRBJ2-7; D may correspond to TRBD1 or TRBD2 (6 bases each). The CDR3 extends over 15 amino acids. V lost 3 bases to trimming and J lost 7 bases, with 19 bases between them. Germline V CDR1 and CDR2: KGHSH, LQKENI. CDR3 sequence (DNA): TGTGCCAGCTCACCTCCCTACGGGGGCTCGGGGGAGCAGTACTTC. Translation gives CASSPPYGGSGEQYF. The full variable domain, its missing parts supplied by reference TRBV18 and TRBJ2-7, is NAGVMQNPRHLVRRRGQEARLRCSPMKGHSHVYWYRQLPEEGLKFMVYLQKENIIDESGMPKERFSAEFPKEGPSILRIQQVVRGDSAAYFCASSPPYGGSGEQYFGPGTRLTVT.

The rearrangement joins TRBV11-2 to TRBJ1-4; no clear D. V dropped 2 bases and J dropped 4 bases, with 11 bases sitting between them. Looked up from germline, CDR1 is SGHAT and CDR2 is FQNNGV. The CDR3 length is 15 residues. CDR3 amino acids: CASSLLPGSNEKLFF. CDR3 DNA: TGTGCCAGCAGCTTATTACCCGGGAGTAATGAAAAACTGTTTTTT.

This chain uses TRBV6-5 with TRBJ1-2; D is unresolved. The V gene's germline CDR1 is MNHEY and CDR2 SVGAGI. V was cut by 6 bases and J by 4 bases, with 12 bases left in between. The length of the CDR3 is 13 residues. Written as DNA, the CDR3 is TGTGCCAGCAGCCTAGGACCGAGCTATGGCTACACCTTC. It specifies CASSLGPSYGYTF.

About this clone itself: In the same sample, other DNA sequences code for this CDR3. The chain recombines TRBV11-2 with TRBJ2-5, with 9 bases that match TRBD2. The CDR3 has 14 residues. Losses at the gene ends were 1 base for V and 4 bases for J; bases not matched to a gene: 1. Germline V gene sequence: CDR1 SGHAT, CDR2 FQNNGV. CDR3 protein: CASSLGGGGETQYF. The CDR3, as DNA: TGTGCCAGCAGCTTAGGCGGGGGGGGAGAGACCCAGTACTTC.

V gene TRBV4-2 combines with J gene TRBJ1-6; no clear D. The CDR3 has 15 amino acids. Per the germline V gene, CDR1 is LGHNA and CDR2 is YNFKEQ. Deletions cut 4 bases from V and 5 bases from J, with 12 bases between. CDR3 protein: CASSPGWQNNSPLHF. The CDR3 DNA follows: TGTGCCAGCAGCCCTGGGTGGCAGAATAATTCACCCCTCCACTTT.

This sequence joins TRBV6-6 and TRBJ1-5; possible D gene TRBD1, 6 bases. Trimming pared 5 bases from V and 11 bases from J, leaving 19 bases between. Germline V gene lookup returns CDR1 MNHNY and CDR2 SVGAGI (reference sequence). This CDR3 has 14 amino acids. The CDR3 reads CASSPYPGQSAQHF. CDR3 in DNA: TGTGCCAGCAGTCCTTACCCCGGACAGTCGGCCCAGCATTTT.